Given below is one T cell receptor (beta chain) in context. This record belongs to a study of T cell changes during pregnancy in multiple sclerosis. Clones were read by immunoSEQ multiplex PCR, and TCRdb kept only the in-frame ones, dropping some. Of under 95,000 clones in the sample, roughly 93% were seen once. This CDR3 contains 16 residues. Trimming cost V 6 bases and J 3 bases; bases outside gene matches: 7. Germline CDR1 reads SGHTA; CDR2 reads FQGNSA. This receptor was identified in a female donor in good health, enrolled as a control in a pregnancy study. The sequenced sample was peripheral blood, obtained in the second trimester of pregnancy. The chain is built from TRBV7-2 and TRBJ2-2; 10 bases map to TRBD1. Here the CDR3 reads CASSPRQGADTGELFF. CDR3 DNA: TGTGCCAGCAGTCCTAGACAGGGGGCCGACACCGGGGAGCTGTTTTTT.